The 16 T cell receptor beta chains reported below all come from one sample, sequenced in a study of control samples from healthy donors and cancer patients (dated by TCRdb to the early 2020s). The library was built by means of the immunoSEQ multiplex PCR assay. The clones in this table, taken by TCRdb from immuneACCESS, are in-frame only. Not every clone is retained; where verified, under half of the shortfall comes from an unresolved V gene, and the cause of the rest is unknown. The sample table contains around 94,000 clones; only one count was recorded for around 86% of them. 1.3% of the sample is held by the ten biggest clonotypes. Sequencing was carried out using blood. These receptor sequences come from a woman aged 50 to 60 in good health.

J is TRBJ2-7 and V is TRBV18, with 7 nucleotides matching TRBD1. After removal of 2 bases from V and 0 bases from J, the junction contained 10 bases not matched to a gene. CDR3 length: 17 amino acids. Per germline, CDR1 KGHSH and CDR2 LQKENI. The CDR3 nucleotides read TGTGCCAGCTCACCAAGACAGGGTAGTCTTAGCTCCTACGAGCAGTACTTC. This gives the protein CASSPRQGSLSSYEQYF.

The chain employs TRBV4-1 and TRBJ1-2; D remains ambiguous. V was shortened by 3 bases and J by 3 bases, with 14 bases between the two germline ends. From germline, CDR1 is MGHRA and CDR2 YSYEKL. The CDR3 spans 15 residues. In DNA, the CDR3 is TGCGCCAGCAGCCAGCCAACTGCGAATCACTATGGCTACACCTTC. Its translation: CASSQPTANHYGYTF.

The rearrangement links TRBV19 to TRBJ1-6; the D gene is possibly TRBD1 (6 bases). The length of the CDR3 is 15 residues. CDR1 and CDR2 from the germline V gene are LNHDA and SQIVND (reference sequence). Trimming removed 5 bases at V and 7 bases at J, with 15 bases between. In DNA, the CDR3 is TGTGCCAGTAGTGTCCCAGGGGTTACGAATTCACCCCTCCACTTT. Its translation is CASSVPGVTNSPLHF.

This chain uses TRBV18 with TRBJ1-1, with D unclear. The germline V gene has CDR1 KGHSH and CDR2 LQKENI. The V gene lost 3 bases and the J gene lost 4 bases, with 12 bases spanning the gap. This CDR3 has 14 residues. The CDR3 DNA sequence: TGTGCCAGCTCACCCTACGAAAGGGTCACTGAAGCTTTCTTT. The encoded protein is CASSPYERVTEAFF.

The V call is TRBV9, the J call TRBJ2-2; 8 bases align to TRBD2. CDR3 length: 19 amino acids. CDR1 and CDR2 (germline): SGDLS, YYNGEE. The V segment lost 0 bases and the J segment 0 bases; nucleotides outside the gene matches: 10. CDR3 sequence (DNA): TGTGCCAGCAGCGTAGCGGGAGGGTCCGGGGCGGCGAACACCGGGGAGCTGTTTTTT. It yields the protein CASSVAGGSGAANTGELFF.

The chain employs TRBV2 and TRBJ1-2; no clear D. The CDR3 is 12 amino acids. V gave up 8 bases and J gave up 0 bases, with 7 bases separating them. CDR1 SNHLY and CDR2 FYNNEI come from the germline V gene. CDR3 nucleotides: TGTGCCAGCGGCGACTCTAACTATGGCTACACCTTC. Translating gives CASGDSNYGYTF.

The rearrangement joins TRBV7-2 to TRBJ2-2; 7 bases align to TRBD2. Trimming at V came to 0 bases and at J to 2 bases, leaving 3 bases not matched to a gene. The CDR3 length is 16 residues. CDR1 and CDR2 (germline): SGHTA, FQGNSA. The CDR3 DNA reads TGTGCCAGCAGCTTAGCAGCGGGGATCAACACCGGGGAGCTGTTTTTT. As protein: CASSLAAGINTGELFF.

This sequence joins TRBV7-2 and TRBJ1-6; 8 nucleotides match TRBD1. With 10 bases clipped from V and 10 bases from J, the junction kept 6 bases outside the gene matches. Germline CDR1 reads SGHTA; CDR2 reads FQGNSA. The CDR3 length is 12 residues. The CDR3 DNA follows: TGTGCCACCTCACACAGGGGGTCACCCCTCCACTTT. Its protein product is CATSHRGSPLHF. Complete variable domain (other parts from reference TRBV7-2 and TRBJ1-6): GAGVSQSPSNKVTEKGKDVELRCDPISGHTALYWYRQSLGQGLEFLIYFQGNSAPDKSGLPSDRFSAERTGGSVSTLTIQRTQQEDSAVYLCATSHRGSPLHFGNGTRLTVT.

CDR3 in amino acids: CATSREKAGVELFF. CDR3 bases: TGTGCCACCAGCAGAGAGAAGGCAGGTGTGGAGCTGTTTTTT. This chain links TRBV15 with TRBJ2-2; D gene unclear. Germline V gives CDR1 LNHNV, CDR2 YYDKDF (reference sequence). Trimming removed 0 bases at V and 10 bases at J, with 12 bases between. There are 14 residues in the CDR3.

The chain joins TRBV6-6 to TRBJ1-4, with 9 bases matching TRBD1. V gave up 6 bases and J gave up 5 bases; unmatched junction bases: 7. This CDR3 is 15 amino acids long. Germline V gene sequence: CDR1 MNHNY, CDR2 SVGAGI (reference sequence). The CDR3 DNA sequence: TGTGCCAGCAGAAACGACGGGACAGGGAATGAAAAACTGTTTTTT. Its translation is CASRNDGTGNEKLFF.

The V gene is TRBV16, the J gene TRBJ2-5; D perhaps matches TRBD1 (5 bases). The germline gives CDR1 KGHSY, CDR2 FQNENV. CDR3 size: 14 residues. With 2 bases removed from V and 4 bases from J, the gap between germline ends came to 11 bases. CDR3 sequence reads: CASSQGKGSETQYF. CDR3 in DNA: TGTGCCAGCAGCCAAGGGAAGGGGTCAGAGACCCAGTACTTC.

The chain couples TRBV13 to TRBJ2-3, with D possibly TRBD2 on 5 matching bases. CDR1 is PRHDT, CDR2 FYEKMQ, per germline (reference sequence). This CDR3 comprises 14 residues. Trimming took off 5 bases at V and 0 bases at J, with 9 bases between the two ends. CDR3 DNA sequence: TGTGCCAGCAGCCTAGAGGGAAGCACAGATACGCAGTATTTT. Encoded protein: CASSLEGSTDTQYF.

CDR3 protein: CASSEASYGYTF. The DNA for the CDR3 is TGTGCCAGCAGTGAGGCTTCCTATGGCTACACCTTC. The J gene is TRBJ1-2, the V gene TRBV2; no reliable D call. The V gene's germline CDR1 is SNHLY and CDR2 FYNNEI. The germline V and J ends were trimmed by 3 bases and 4 bases, with 6 bases remaining between them. CDR3 length: 12 amino acids.

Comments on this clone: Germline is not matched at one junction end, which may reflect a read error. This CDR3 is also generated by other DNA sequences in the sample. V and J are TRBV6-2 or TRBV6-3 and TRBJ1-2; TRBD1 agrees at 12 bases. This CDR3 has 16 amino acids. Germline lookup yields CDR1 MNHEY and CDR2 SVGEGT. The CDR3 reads CASSSRGTGGGYGYTF. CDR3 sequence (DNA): TGCGCCAGCAGTTCCCGGGGGACAGGGGGCGGCTATGGCTACACCTTC.

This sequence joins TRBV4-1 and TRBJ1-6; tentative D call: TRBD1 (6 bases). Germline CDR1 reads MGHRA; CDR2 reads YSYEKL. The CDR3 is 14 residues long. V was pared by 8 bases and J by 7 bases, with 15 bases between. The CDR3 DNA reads TGCGCCAGCCGGGGGGCAGGGTTAAATTCACCCCTCCACTTT. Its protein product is CASRGAGLNSPLHF.

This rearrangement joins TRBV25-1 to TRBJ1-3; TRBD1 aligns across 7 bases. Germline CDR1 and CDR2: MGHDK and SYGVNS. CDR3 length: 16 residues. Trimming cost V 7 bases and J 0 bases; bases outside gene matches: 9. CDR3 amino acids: CASTLTGMSSGNTIYF. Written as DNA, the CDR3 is TGTGCCAGCACCTTGACAGGGATGAGCTCTGGAAACACCATATATTTT.